This TCR beta chain comes out of a study of tumor-infiltrating lymphocytes in primary liver carcinoma. Study findings and constraints: Only about 7.5-25% of top clones occurred in every one of the five tumor regions.

Constant-region priming of roughly 0.45 ug total RNA yielded TCR beta cDNA. Researchers made the TCR beta libraries by running three nested multiplex PCR rounds with slightly modified ARM-PCR. TRBV1-TRBV30 forward primers paired with a C-beta reverse primer were used in the first two PCR rounds, which ran roughly 9 cycles each. One entry per CDR3 protein results from TCRdb running MiXCR on the multiplex PCR reads. The sample consists of approximately 45,000 distinct CDR3 sequences, approximately 73% of them appearing once. Without any cell sorting, about 19-32 mg of bulk tissue yielded co-extracted RNA and DNA. Patients underwent surgical resection for primary liver carcinoma. Chronic HBV infection, untreated so far, was present in the patients. Sampling was performed at five separate regions of each tumor. Remarks on this clonotype: Its antigen is unidentified.

There are 14 residues in the CDR3. Looked up from germline, CDR1 is LNHDA and CDR2 is SQIVND (reference sequence). The source of this sequence is a man aged 35-49 years with primary liver carcinoma and hepatitis B virus infection. The rearrangement uses TRBV19 and TRBJ2-2; 7 bases align to TRBD1. The sample taken for sequencing was liver tumor tissue from sampling region 2. Specified subset: tumor region T2, inferior pole. The CDR3 nucleotides are TGTGTCATTAGTTCCACAGGGGCCACCGGGGAGCTGTTTTTT. Protein: CVISSTGATGELFF.